This T cell receptor (beta chain) was observed in a study of blood T cell repertoires in COVID-19. Study overall: COVID-19 samples from acute and convalescent phases originated in the United States, Italy and Spain.

TCRdb keeps only in-frame clones here, not all; method: immunoSEQ multiplex PCR. In the table there are about 52,000 clones, approximately 82% of which are singletons. There are 15 residues in the CDR3. Trimming at V came to 3 bases and at J to 2 bases, leaving 4 bases not matched to a gene. The germline V gene has CDR1 SEHNR and CDR2 FQNEAQ (reference sequence). Sequences were obtained from peripheral blood. The source is a man between 70 and 80 years old with active COVID-19. The chain combines TRBV7-9 with TRBJ2-5, with 9 bases lining up with TRBD2. The DNA for the CDR3 is TGTGCCAGCAGCTTTAGCGGGGGCGGACAAGAGACCCAGTACTTC. Translated, it gives CASSFSGGGQETQYF.